The clone carrying this T cell receptor (beta chain) was observed at least ten times. These data come from a study of CD8 T cells in ankylosing spondylitis. One entry per CDR3 protein, called by TCRdb with MiXCR from the 5' RACE reads. The profile covers more than 250,000 distinct CDR3 sequences, with around a tenth appearing a single time and 9.1% taken by the ten largest. Trimming removed 6 bases from V and 6 bases from J; junction bases left unmatched: 10. There are 14 residues in the CDR3. In germline, CDR1 is DFQATT, CDR2 SNEGSKA (reference sequence). Sequencing input: blood, either unsorted or a sorted T cell fraction (not recorded which). This rearrangement joins TRBV20-1 to TRBJ2-1, with 8 positions matching TRBD1. The receptor was isolated from a female donor with ankylosing spondylitis or in good health (not recorded which). The CDR3 coding sequence is TGCAGTGCCAATGGACAGGGTAGAGCCAATGAGCAGTTCTTC. It is translated as CSANGQGRANEQFF.